Listed below are T cell receptor beta chains from one sample, sequenced in a study of blood T cell repertoires in COVID-19. Libraries were prepared by immunoSEQ multiplex PCR; TCRdb keeps only in-frame clonotypes and omits some of them. The sample lists about 350,000 clones; approximately 90% were seen once. The sample taken for sequencing was peripheral blood. Receptor source: a woman aged 60-75 years with COVID-19, enrolled during active disease. CDR3s include the opening cysteine and the closing phenylalanine or tryptophan. D genes are given only for firm matches. Only part of the rows carry a size: once, few, many, or a class if the clone is expanded.

d_call,v_call,clone_size,j_call,cdr3_aa,cdr3_nt
NA,TRBV3-1/TRBV3-2,NA,TRBJ1-5,CASSPGTGNGNQPQHF,TGTGCCAGCAGCCCGGGCACGGGGAACGGCAATCAGCCCCAGCATTTT
NA,TRBV5-1,once,TRBJ1-6,CASSTGQGVGNSPLHF,TGCGCCAGCAGCACCGGGCAGGGTGTCGGGAATTCACCCCTCCACTTT
TRBD1,TRBV18,NA,TRBJ1-2,CASSPDRNLRGYTF,TGTGCCAGCTCACCGGACAGGAATCTCAGAGGCTACACCTTC
TRBD1,TRBV5-1,NA,TRBJ2-1,CASSAPGTGNINEQFF,TGCGCCAGCAGCGCGCCGGGGACAGGGAACATTAATGAGCAGTTCTTC
NA,TRBV18,once,TRBJ2-5,CASSPPAGAQETQYF,TGTGCCAGCTCACCCCCGGCGGGGGCGCAAGAGACCCAGTACTTC
NA,TRBV11-1,NA,TRBJ1-2,CASSSGGSFYGYTF,TGTGCCAGCAGCTCGGGAGGGTCATTCTATGGCTACACCTTC
TRBD1,TRBV18,once,TRBJ2-3,CASSPGTALDTQYF,TGTGCCAGCTCACCAGGGACAGCTCTAGATACGCAGTATTTT
TRBD2,TRBV19,NA,TRBJ2-1,CASSPTSGGYEQFF,TGTGCCAGTAGTCCCACTAGCGGGGGGTATGAGCAGTTCTTC
NA,TRBV7-2,few,TRBJ2-2,CASNLQGNTGELFF,TGTGCCAGCAACCTACAGGGGAACACCGGGGAGCTGTTTTTT
NA,TRBV12-3/TRBV12-4,NA,TRBJ1-1,CASSFGGATEAFF,TGTGCCAGCAGTTTCGGGGGGGCAACTGAAGCTTTCTTT
NA,TRBV9,NA,TRBJ1-1,CASSSQLGMNTEAFF,TGTGCCAGCAGCTCCCAACTGGGCATGAACACTGAAGCTTTCTTT
NA,TRBV5-8,NA,TRBJ1-2,CASSSGGGYYGYTF,TGTGCCAGCAGCTCTGGGGGGGGCTACTATGGCTACACCTTC
TRBD1,TRBV5-1,NA,TRBJ1-1,CASSLFRQGTAEAFF,TGCGCCAGCAGCCTATTCAGACAGGGGACTGCTGAAGCTTTCTTT
NA,TRBV7-3,few,TRBJ1-1,CASSFQPGKTEAFF,TGTGCCAGCAGCTTTCAGCCAGGGAAAACTGAAGCTTTCTTT
TRBD1,TRBV11-2,NA,TRBJ2-7,CASGDRGSSYEQYF,TGTGCCAGCGGTGACAGGGGTAGTTCCTACGAGCAGTACTTC
TRBD1,TRBV18,NA,TRBJ1-1,CASSQQGAAEAFF,TGTGCCAGCTCACAACAGGGGGCCGCTGAAGCTTTCTTT
TRBD1,TRBV28,NA,TRBJ1-1,CASSLGTGAKAFF,TGTGCCAGCAGTTTAGGTACAGGGGCTAAAGCTTTCTTT